The 10 T cell receptor beta chains presented below share a single source sample, sequenced in a study of CD8 T cells in ankylosing spondylitis. TCRdb re-called the 5' RACE reads with MiXCR, one entry per CDR3 protein. The sample contains thousands of distinct CDR3 sequences, around 8.7% of which appear only once. The specimen was blood, either unsorted or a sorted T cell fraction (not recorded which). These receptors were taken from a male donor with ankylosing spondylitis or in good health (not recorded which).

This clonotype was counted ten times or more. The chain joins TRBV9 to TRBJ1-2; no clear D gene. Germline V gives CDR1 SGDLS, CDR2 YYNGEE. V was shortened by 2 bases and J by 4 bases, with 21 bases between the two germline ends. The CDR3 contains 17 residues. The CDR3 reads CASSVTSDLIVPYGYTF. The CDR3 region has the DNA TGTGCCAGCAGCGTGACTTCAGACCTGATAGTACCCTATGGCTACACCTTC. Full variable domain (remainder filled in from reference TRBV9 and TRBJ1-2): DSGVTQTPKHLITATGQRVTLRCSPRSGDLSVYWYQQSLDQGLQFLIQYYNGEERAKGNILERFSAQQFPDLHSELNLSSLELGDSALYFCASSVTSDLIVPYGYTFGSGTRLTVV.

This clonotype was seen a few times. The chain has TRBV9 and TRBJ2-1; D is ambiguous. Trimming removed 4 bases from V and 0 bases from J, with 8 bases in between. The length of the CDR3 is 14 residues. Looked up from germline, CDR1 is SGDLS and CDR2 is YYNGEE. The CDR3 DNA reads as TGTGCCAGCAGCCTTAGCCCCTCCTACAATGAGCAGTTCTTC. Amino acids: CASSLSPSYNEQFF.

This clonotype was recorded many times. The rearrangement links TRBV9 to TRBJ2-6; D is undetermined. Germline V gene sequence: CDR1 SGDLS, CDR2 YYNGEE. The CDR3 extends over 16 amino acids. Trimming pared 1 base from V and 0 bases from J, leaving 8 bases between. CDR3: CASSVSRNSGANVLTF. The CDR3 nucleotides are TGTGCCAGCAGCGTAAGCCGAAACTCTGGGGCCAACGTCCTGACTTTC.

Many counts were recorded for this clonotype. The chain joins TRBV9 to TRBJ2-6; D unresolved. V dropped 0 bases and J dropped 0 bases, with 7 bases sitting between them. The CDR3 totals 16 residues. From germline, CDR1 is SGDLS and CDR2 YYNGEE. The CDR3 here is CASSVARVSGANVLTF. For the CDR3, the DNA is TGTGCCAGCAGCGTAGCTAGAGTCTCTGGGGCCAACGTCCTGACTTTC.

This clonotype was observed a handful of times. The V and J genes are TRBV9 and TRBJ2-6; a weak D match, TRBD1 (5 bases). Germline CDR1 and CDR2: SGDLS and YYNGEE. The CDR3 has 16 amino acids. The ends were cut back, 3 bases at V and 0 bases at J, with 10 bases in the middle. CDR3 region: CASSAPGSSGANVLTF. CDR3 in DNA: TGTGCCAGCAGCGCGCCAGGGTCCTCTGGGGCCAACGTCCTGACTTTC.

V gene TRBV9 combines with J gene TRBJ1-1; D remains unclear. V lost 0 bases and J lost 8, with 8 bases in between. Germline lookup yields CDR1 SGDLS and CDR2 YYNGEE. This CDR3 spans 12 amino acids. CDR3 in amino acids: CASSVGEREAFF. Here the CDR3 DNA reads TGTGCCAGCAGCGTAGGGGAAAGAGAAGCTTTCTTT.

This chain uses TRBV9 with TRBJ2-2; D uncertain. The CDR3 runs 15 residues. Per the germline V gene, CDR1 is SGDLS and CDR2 is YYNGEE. The ends were cut back, 0 bases at V and 0 bases at J, with 6 bases in the middle. CDR3 residues: CASSVGQSNTGELFF. The DNA for the CDR3 is TGTGCCAGCAGCGTAGGGCAGTCGAACACCGGGGAGCTGTTTTTT. Based on the CDR3 plus reference TRBV9 and TRBJ2-2, the full variable domain is DSGVTQTPKHLITATGQRVTLRCSPRSGDLSVYWYQQSLDQGLQFLIQYYNGEERAKGNILERFSAQQFPDLHSELNLSSLELGDSALYFCASSVGQSNTGELFFGEGSRLTVL.

Within the sample, this clonotype is medium-sized (0.01 to 0.1%). The V call is TRBV9, the J call TRBJ1-5; D is ambiguous. Germline CDR1 and CDR2: SGDLS and YYNGEE. The CDR3 has 15 amino acids. V lost 0 bases, J lost 0 bases, and 7 bases lay in between. Here the CDR3 reads CASSVDGDSNQPQHF. The CDR3 DNA reads TGTGCCAGCAGCGTAGACGGAGATAGCAATCAGCCCCAGCATTTT.

By sample fraction, this clonotype is medium-sized (0.01 to 0.1%). The chain links TRBV9 to TRBJ2-1, with 9 bases fitting TRBD2. The germline V gene has CDR1 SGDLS and CDR2 YYNGEE. The CDR3 runs to 16 residues. With V trimmed by 4 bases and J by 7 bases, 12 bases remained unmatched. The CDR3 DNA is TGTGCCAGCAGCCCCCAAGGGCGGGGGGGAGGTAATGAGCAGTTCTTC. Translated: CASSPQGRGGGNEQFF.

This clonotype is classed as medium-sized. V usage is TRBV9 and J usage is TRBJ2-1; 10 bases fit TRBD1. The germline V gene has CDR1 SGDLS and CDR2 YYNGEE. Trimming cost V 0 bases and J 8 bases; bases outside gene matches: 5. This CDR3 comprises 15 residues. CDR3 sequence: CASSVGQGALYEQFF. The CDR3 DNA sequence: TGTGCCAGCAGCGTAGGACAGGGGGCCCTCTATGAGCAGTTCTTC.